This TCR beta chain was captured in a study of T-cell memory formation after mild COVID-19. General study points: While clones contracting from day 15 to 85 were balanced between CD4 and CD8, later expanders leaned CD4+.

TCRdb re-analysed the 5' RACE reads in MiXCR, keeping a single row per CDR3 protein. Of 250,000 to 350,000 distinct CDR3 sequences in the sample, 16% are singletons; the top ten hold 20% to 25%. Germline lookup yields CDR1 SGHTA and CDR2 FQGNSA. Unmatched junction bases numbered 8, after V lost 3 bases and J lost 6 bases. The CDR3 totals 15 residues. Concerning this clonotype: The antigen remains unidentified.

The genes are TRBV7-2 and TRBJ1-5, with 7 bases matching TRBD1. The sample comprised PBMCs or a T cell subset sorted from them (not recorded which). The receptor was derived from a man aged 18 to 29 who had mild COVID-19 (a few samples of this study predate the infection). Cell type and time point are not known. CDR3 in DNA: TGTGCCAGCAGCTTCTCGACAACAGGGGTTCAGCCCCAGCATTTT. This encodes CASSFSTTGVQPQHF.